The 9 T cell receptor beta chains below come from one sample, sequenced in a study of T cell repertoires in cytomegalovirus infection. For these TCRs, the target antigens are not known. Each CDR3 protein gets one entry after TCRdb re-called the reads with MiXCR. This sample has 60,000 to 75,000 distinct CDR3 sequences, with about 22% found just once. Sequenced material: PBMCs, sequenced either directly or after in vitro stimulation (not recorded which). These receptors were collected from a human donor in good health (CMV status not recorded). Some clones in this sample may be carry-over from other donors' samples.

The V and J genes are TRBV20-1 and TRBJ2-5; D may be TRBD2 (6 bases). Germline values: CDR1 DFQATT, CDR2 SNEGSKA (reference sequence). The V end lost 3 bases, the J end lost 5 bases, and 13 bases lay between the germline ends. The CDR3 runs to 13 residues. The CDR3 is CSAREGRRETQYF. The CDR3 DNA is TGCAGTGCTAGGGAGGGGCGACGGGAGACCCAGTACTTC.

The chain is built from TRBV5-4 and TRBJ2-3, with 9 bases matching TRBD1. Germline V gene sequence: CDR1 SGHNT, CDR2 YYREEE (reference sequence). This CDR3 is built from 15 residues. V shed 4 bases and J 3 bases; nucleotides not matched to a gene: 6. CDR3: CASSPGTGRTDTQYF. CDR3 DNA: TGTGCCAGCAGCCCCGGGACAGGGAGAACAGATACGCAGTATTTT.

The chain uses TRBV10-1 and TRBJ2-1, with 11 bases lining up with TRBD2. This CDR3 spans 14 amino acids. Germline CDR1 reads WNHNN; CDR2 reads SYGVQD (reference sequence). V gave up 8 bases and J gave up 6 bases; unmatched junction bases: 6. DNA of the CDR3: TGCGCCAGCGCGGAAACTAGCGGGAGCAATGAGCAGTTCTTC. Translating gives CASAETSGSNEQFF.

V usage is TRBV28 and J usage is TRBJ2-1, with D possibly matching TRBD2 (6 bases). CDR1 and CDR2 (germline): MDHEN, SYDVKM. V was pared by 3 bases and J by 1 base, with 16 bases between. CDR3 length equals 17 residues. This CDR3 is CASSLSWRGGSYNEQFF. The CDR3 DNA reads TGTGCCAGCAGTTTGAGCTGGCGCGGAGGGTCCTACAATGAGCAGTTCTTC.

CDR3 sequence: CASSFHGLAGGYNEQFF. CDR3 sequence (DNA): TGTGCCAGCAGTTTTCATGGACTAGCGGGTGGCTACAATGAGCAGTTCTTC. The chain couples TRBV12-3 or TRBV12-4 to TRBJ2-1, with TRBD2 matching over 11 bases. The CDR3 spans 17 residues. After removal of 3 bases from V and 3 bases from J, the junction contained 7 bases not matched to a gene.

This clonotype was seen repeatedly, ten times or more. The chain combines TRBV7-6 with TRBJ2-5; a weak D match, TRBD1 (5 bases). The CDR3 is 15 residues long. Germline CDR1 is SGHVS and CDR2 is FNYEAQ. Trimming removed 5 bases from V and 7 bases from J, with 20 bases in between. CDR3: CASSQGPLLVRTQYF. CDR3 DNA sequence: TGTGCCAGCAGCCAGGGCCCATTACTTGTCAGGACCCAGTACTTC. Variable domain in full (rest from reference TRBV7-6 and TRBJ2-5): GAGVSQSPRYKVTKRGQDVALRCDPISGHVSLYWYRQALGQGPEFLTYFNYEAQQDKSGLPNDRFSAERPEGSISTLTIQRTEQRDSAMYRCASSQGPLLVRTQYFGPGTRLLVL.

This clonotype was counted a few times. V usage is TRBV18 and J usage is TRBJ1-5; D possibly corresponds to TRBD1 (6 bases). The V and J ends lost 4 bases and 2 bases respectively, with 15 bases between them. There are 16 residues in the CDR3. Germline CDR1 and CDR2: KGHSH and LQKENI. CDR3 residues: CASSLKTGGGNQPQHF. The CDR3 DNA reads as TGTGCCAGCTCACTAAAGACAGGCGGGGGCAATCAGCCCCAGCATTTT.

This clonotype was detected only a few times. The rearrangement uses TRBV11-2 and TRBJ2-2; TRBD2 agrees at 10 bases. Germline-derived CDR1 and CDR2 are SGHAT and FQNNGV. V dropped 10 bases and J dropped 5; count of bases not matched to a gene: 7. The CDR3 has 14 residues. The CDR3 spells CATSAGGGTGELFF. In DNA, the CDR3 is TGTGCCACCTCAGCGGGAGGGGGGACCGGGGAGCTGTTTTTT. Using reference TRBV11-2 and TRBJ2-2 for the parts outside the CDR3, the full variable domain is EAGVAQSPRYKIIEKRQSVAFWCNPISGHATLYWYQQILGQGPKLLIQFQNNGVVDDSQLPKDRFSAERLKGVDSTLKIQPAKLEDSAVYLCATSAGGGTGELFFGEGSRLTVL.

This clonotype appeared many times. The chain links TRBV7-6 to TRBJ2-7, with TRBD2 matching 11 bases. This CDR3 contains 18 residues. The V gene end was trimmed by 1 base and the J gene end by 0 bases; junction bases not matched to a gene: 8. Germline lookup yields CDR1 SGHVS and CDR2 FNYEAQ. This CDR3 reads CASSLEGLAGGHSYEQYF. The CDR3 region has the DNA TGTGCCAGCAGCTTAGAAGGGCTAGCGGGAGGTCACTCCTACGAGCAGTACTTC.